The entry below gives a single T cell receptor beta chain sequence along with its context. How the authors handled the data: From reference gene primer amplification, estimates of nucleated cell counts were derived. The method was immunoSEQ multiplex PCR; TCRdb's version includes in-frame clones alone and lacks a portion of them. V and J calls and clone size are given by that table; D and trimming were obtained from the DNA. The sample has tens of thousands of clones; roughly 89% are singletons. The sample originates from a study of blood T cell repertoires in COVID-19. About the research overall: Samples taken during acute and convalescent COVID-19 were collected in the United States, Italy and Spain. From T cells, B-cell-depleted T cells, or PBMCs came the material, which was cDNA or gDNA.

Germline loops: CDR1 LGHDT, CDR2 YNNKEL (reference sequence). This CDR3 is built from 15 residues. V shed 5 bases, J shed 7 bases, and the junction held 13 bases outside the gene matches. The rearrangement joins TRBV3-1 (or the pseudogene TRBV3-2) to TRBJ2-5; the match to TRBD1 covers 7 bases. The source is a woman aged 45 to 65 with acute or convalescent COVID-19. Sequenced sample: peripheral blood. The CDR3: CASSSEGARIGTQYF. Written as DNA, the CDR3 is TGTGCCAGCAGCTCAGAGGGGGCCCGGATTGGGACCCAGTACTTC.